The rows below give T cell receptor beta chains drawn from one sample of a study of beta chain features in type 1 diabetes. Profiled with immunoSEQ multiplex PCR; TCRdb holds only in-frame clones, not every one. The profile shows some 200,000 clones, 11% of them singletons. The sample was central memory CD4+ T cells from blood. Receptors originate from a man younger than 35 in good health. CDR3s leave out the opening cysteine and the closing phenylalanine or tryptophan. Each record gives: V gene, J gene, clone size, CDR3 protein. Rows may omit the clone size; those that give it use once, few, many or a size class.

TRBV6-5	TRBJ2-1	few	ASSPTGGNRNEQF
TRBV2	TRBJ2-5	NA	ASSVGTGGLETQY
TRBV11-1	TRBJ2-2	many	ASSLTLANTGELF
TRBV14	TRBJ2-3	NA	ASSLYPPGLENTQY
TRBV2	TRBJ2-7	many	ASSVQGASYEQY
TRBV30	TRBJ2-5	NA	AWRTGSRREETQY
TRBV18	TRBJ1-2	few	ASSRDRDYGYT
TRBV29-1	TRBJ2-5	NA	SGTSGIQGEQY
TRBV5-8	TRBJ2-1	NA	ASSNPGTGENEQF
TRBV27	TRBJ1-2	NA	ASSFQIGGSYGYT
TRBV7-2	TRBJ1-2	few	ASSFPGPRNYGYT
TRBV6-5	TRBJ1-5	NA	ASSPGRSNQPQH
TRBV11-2	TRBJ2-4	few	ASSSANIQY
TRBV5-1	TRBJ2-7	NA	ASSLGLAGGAYEQY
TRBV10-3	TRBJ2-3	few	AISEGLAGETDTQY
TRBV28	TRBJ2-2	few	ASSPGSTGELF
TRBV11-3	TRBJ2-1	NA	ASSLRGTYNEQF
TRBV27	TRBJ2-3	many	ASSLSLGAGGNTDTQY
TRBV5-5	TRBJ2-7	few	ASSLDREEY
TRBV30	TRBJ2-7	NA	AWSLPGGSGGHEQY
TRBV30	TRBJ2-3	NA	AWGAGVAY
TRBV14	TRBJ2-2	few	ASSDTLSSSIGELF
TRBV5-6	TRBJ2-3	NA	ASSRNRDFTDTQY
TRBV27	TRBJ2-3	NA	ASSPGLAGDPTDTQY
TRBV30	TRBJ1-5	NA	AWSNGYSNQPQH
TRBV10-3	TRBJ2-7	few	AISELGQTYEQY
TRBV7-2	TRBJ2-5	NA	ASSPTRVPQETQY
TRBV2	TRBJ2-1	many	ASSELAGEGEQF
TRBV2	TRBJ2-3	few	ASSPGGGADTQY
TRBV6-6	TRBJ2-7	NA	ASSSLADSYEQY
TRBV6-1	TRBJ2-1	NA	ASRATSGQNNEQF
TRBV10-3	TRBJ2-7	few	AISWTGREQY
TRBV18	TRBJ1-2	many	ASSPLSEDGYT
TRBV18	TRBJ2-3	NA	ASSRQADTDTQY
TRBV7-9	TRBJ2-3	many	ASSPPGGNTDTQY
TRBV11-2	TRBJ2-6	few	ASSGLQGTGANVLT
TRBV5-6	TRBJ1-5	few	ASSAGTGGSNQPQH
TRBV18	TRBJ1-1	NA	ASSPALDGPNTEAF
TRBV5-1	TRBJ2-1	NA	ASSPAGLAGANEQF
TRBV11-2	TRBJ2-2	NA	ASSSAPGTGSTGELF
TRBV19	TRBJ2-4	NA	ASSVREDIQY
TRBV7-6	TRBJ1-1	few	ASGPLDQFTEAF
TRBV27	TRBJ2-2	once	ASSLNGDTGELF
TRBV7-2	TRBJ2-7	few	ASSLGTSNIFEQY
TRBV20-1	TRBJ2-3	few	SVGWDTQY
TRBV5-1	TRBJ2-7	NA	ASSFSGQGYEQY
TRBV4-2	TRBJ2-7	few	ASSEKARESYEQY
TRBV7-2	TRBJ1-1	NA	ASSSQGNTEAF
TRBV30	TRBJ2-6	NA	AWSRQSGANVLT
TRBV19	TRBJ2-1	NA	ASSALGTGYNEQF
TRBV30	TRBJ2-3	NA	AWTLGSTDTQY
TRBV20-1	TRBJ2-1	few	SWKGLAAQF
TRBV30	TRBJ1-1	few	AWSLWGNTEAF